Listed here are 18 T cell receptor beta chains from one sample, sequenced in a study of shared clonotypes between healthy human individuals. This table comes from immunoSEQ multiplex PCR, and its TCRdb copy is limited to in-frame clones, with some not included. The sample carries a few million clones, over 90% recorded once. The sample taken for sequencing was naive CD4+ T cells from PBMCs. Described subset: CD45RA+ positively selected. The receptors here all came from a man aged 18 to 30 in good health. Some clones in this sample may be carry-over from other donors' samples.

This sequence joins TRBV29-1 and TRBJ2-3; the D is unclear. CDR1 SQVTM and CDR2 ANQGSEA come from the germline V gene. The CDR3 is made up of 14 amino acids. Trimming removed 4 bases at V and 0 bases at J, with 11 bases between. CDR3 sequence (DNA): TGCAGCGTTGGTCCCCAACCCAGCACAGATACGCAGTATTTT. Amino acid sequence: CSVGPQPSTDTQYF.

This clone was seen a single time. The chain recombines TRBV28 with TRBJ2-3; 13 bases fit TRBD2. The germline V gene encodes CDR1 MDHEN and CDR2 SYDVKM. V lost 7 bases and J lost 4; bases outside the gene matches: 5. The CDR3 extends over 15 amino acids. The CDR3: CASTLGLAGADTQYF. As DNA, the CDR3 is TGTGCCAGCACCCTAGGACTAGCGGGAGCAGATACGCAGTATTTT.

The chain joins TRBV12-5 to TRBJ2-7; maybe TRBD1 (5 bases). Germline CDR1 is LGHNT and CDR2 is FRNRAP. Deletions cut 2 bases from V and 3 bases from J, with 20 bases between. This CDR3 region has 17 residues. The CDR3 DNA sequence: TGTGCTAGTGGTTTGTCCCTCCCTGGGGCCCCAATCTACGAGCAGTACTTC. Protein product: CASGLSLPGAPIYEQYF.

This chain uses TRBV11-3 with TRBJ2-1; D is perhaps TRBD2 (6 bases). Per the germline V gene, CDR1 is SGHNT and CDR2 is YENEEA. The V gene lost 4 bases and the J gene lost 6 bases, with 19 bases spanning the gap. This CDR3 contains 16 residues. Here the CDR3 DNA reads TGTGCCAGCAGCTCCGGAGGGGCCGCGCCCGTCAATGAGCAGTTCTTC. It encodes CASSSGGAAPVNEQFF.

The genes are TRBV7-9 and TRBJ1-2, with D perhaps matching TRBD1 (6 bases). The germline V gene has CDR1 SEHNR and CDR2 FQNEAQ (reference sequence). This CDR3 is built from 13 residues. The germline V and J ends were trimmed by 6 bases and 6 bases, with 14 bases remaining between them. In DNA form, the CDR3 reads TGTGCCAGCAGGGCACAGGGCCAAAATGGCTACACCTTC. Its protein is CASRAQGQNGYTF.

This rearrangement joins TRBV27 to TRBJ2-7; D possibly corresponds to TRBD1 (5 bases). V was cut by 3 bases and J by 4 bases, with 13 bases left in between. Germline V gives CDR1 MNHEY, CDR2 SMNVEV (reference sequence). This CDR3 spans 14 amino acids. In nucleotides, the CDR3 is TGTGCCAGCAGTTTTGGGGCAGGTCAGTACGAGCAGTACTTC. This translates into CASSFGAGQYEQYF.

The chain recombines TRBV27 with TRBJ1-1; no clear D gene. V lost 2 bases to trimming and J lost 0 bases, with 7 bases between them. Germline V gives CDR1 MNHEY, CDR2 SMNVEV (reference sequence). This CDR3 spans 14 amino acids. CDR3 amino acids: CASSLRALNTEAFF. The CDR3 region has the DNA TGTGCCAGCAGTTTACGGGCTTTGAACACTGAAGCTTTCTTT.

The V gene is TRBV5-1, the J gene TRBJ1-4; the D is unclear. Germline-derived CDR1 and CDR2 are SGHRS and YFSETQ. V gave up 0 bases and J gave up 6 bases, with 9 bases separating them. This CDR3 region has 14 residues. CDR3 coding DNA: TGCGCCAGCAGCTTGGGGGCAGCTGATGAAAAACTGTTTTTT. It encodes CASSLGAADEKLFF.

The J gene is TRBJ2-4, the V gene TRBV6-6, with 9 bases matching TRBD1. The CDR3 extends over 16 amino acids. Per germline, CDR1 MNHNY and CDR2 SVGAGI (reference sequence). The V segment lost 3 bases and the J segment 6 bases; nucleotides outside the gene matches: 9. CDR3 amino acids: CASSYITGGGRNIQYF. The CDR3 nucleotides are TGTGCCAGCAGTTATATCACAGGGGGCGGCAGAAACATTCAGTACTTC.

The CDR3 region is CASSQLKSGRPSGTGELFF. The CDR3 DNA follows: TGTGCCAGCAGCCAACTCAAGAGCGGGAGGCCCTCTGGCACCGGGGAGCTGTTTTTT. The chain has TRBV14 and TRBJ2-2; TRBD2 matches 9 bases. The junction had 14 bases not matched to a gene; V was cut back by 2 bases and J by 4 bases. This CDR3 contains 19 residues. In germline, CDR1 is SGHDN, CDR2 FVKESK.

This chain connects TRBV6-1 to TRBJ2-1; possible D gene TRBD2, 7 bases. The germline V gene has CDR1 MNHNS and CDR2 SASEGT. The V end lost 1 base, the J end lost 3 bases, and 19 bases lay between the germline ends. The length of the CDR3 is 18 residues. Written as DNA, the CDR3 is TGTGCCAGCAGTGAAGGGGGGCGTGGCGGGAGCTTCTACAATGAGCAGTTCTTC. This codes for CASSEGGRGGSFYNEQFF.

V usage is TRBV6-5 and J usage is TRBJ2-7; D ambiguous. Deletions cut 7 bases from V and 0 bases from J, with 4 bases between. Germline CDR1 is MNHEY and CDR2 is SVGAGI. This CDR3 region has 11 residues. CDR3 region: CASKNSYEQYF. CDR3 sequence (DNA): TGTGCCAGCAAGAACTCCTACGAGCAGTACTTC.

The CDR3 protein is CASSLVPSRSGNTIYF. Written as DNA, the CDR3 is TGCGCCAGCAGCTTGGTTCCATCGCGCTCTGGAAACACCATATATTTT. This rearrangement joins TRBV5-1 to TRBJ1-3, with unresolved D. The germline V and J ends were trimmed by 0 bases and 0 bases, with 10 bases remaining between them. Germline-derived CDR1 and CDR2 are SGHRS and YFSETQ. The CDR3 has 16 amino acids. Combining the CDR3 with reference TRBV5-1 and TRBJ1-3 gives the whole variable domain KAGVTQTPRYLIKTRGQQVTLSCSPISGHRSVSWYQQTPGQGLQFLFEYFSETQRNKGNFPGRFSGRQFSNSRSEMNVSTLELGDSALYLCASSLVPSRSGNTIYFGEGSWLTVV.

The J gene is TRBJ2-7, the V gene TRBV5-1, with 10 bases fitting TRBD2. Looked up from germline, CDR1 is SGHRS and CDR2 is YFSETQ. Trimming at V came to 3 bases and at J to 1 base, leaving 4 bases not matched to a gene. The CDR3 covers 15 residues. The CDR3 spells CASSWGTSESYEQYF. As DNA, the CDR3 is TGCGCCAGCAGCTGGGGGACTAGCGAATCCTACGAGCAGTACTTC.

As to this clone: Within the sample, other DNA sequences also encode this same CDR3. This sequence joins TRBV30 and TRBJ1-1; the match to TRBD1 covers 7 bases. Germline V CDR1 and CDR2: GTSNPN, SVGIG (reference sequence). The CDR3 totals 13 residues. J lost 5 bases, V lost 3 bases, and 6 bases had no gene match. The CDR3 protein is CAWSRQGGTEAFF. Written as DNA, the CDR3 is TGTGCCTGGAGCAGACAGGGAGGGACTGAAGCTTTCTTT. Full variable domain (outside the CDR3, taken from reference TRBV30 and TRBJ1-1): SQTIHQWPATLVQPVGSPLSLECTVEGTSNPNLYWYRQAAGRGLQLLFYSVGIGQISSEVPQNLSASRPQDRQFILSSKKLLLSDSGFYLCAWSRQGGTEAFFGQGTRLTVV.

V gene TRBV21-1 combines with J gene TRBJ2-7; the DNA was not used to check the table's D call, TRBD2. TRBV21-1 is a recognized pseudogene. The CDR3 covers 17 residues. CDR3 in amino acids: CASSKAQGLAASYEQYF. In DNA, the CDR3 is TGTGCCAGCAGCAAAGCGCAGGGACTAGCGGCATCCTACGAGCAGTACTTC.

The chain links TRBV30 to TRBJ2-1, with TRBD2 matching over 10 bases. The germline V gene has CDR1 GTSNPN and CDR2 SVGIG (reference sequence). V was clipped by 3 bases and J by 7 bases; unmatched bases: 18. CDR3 length: 18 residues. Here the CDR3 DNA reads TGTGCCTGGAGCCCCACCCCCCGGGCTAGCGGGAGCGAAAATGAGCAGTTCTTC. Amino acids: CAWSPTPRASGSENEQFF. Full variable domain (outside the CDR3, taken from reference TRBV30 and TRBJ2-1): SQTIHQWPATLVQPVGSPLSLECTVEGTSNPNLYWYRQAAGRGLQLLFYSVGIGQISSEVPQNLSASRPQDRQFILSSKKLLLSDSGFYLCAWSPTPRASGSENEQFFGPGTRLTVL.

The V gene is TRBV14, the J gene TRBJ2-7; D is unresolved. Looked up from germline, CDR1 is SGHDN and CDR2 is FVKESK. Trimming pared 1 base from V and 2 bases from J, leaving 18 bases between. The CDR3 is made up of 17 amino acids. The DNA of the CDR3 is TGTGCCAGCAGCCAAGGGTCCGGGTCAGGTTCCCCCTACGAGCAGTACTTC. It encodes CASSQGSGSGSPYEQYF.